The 12 T cell receptor beta chains in this list originate from one sample, sequenced in a study of blood T cell repertoires in COVID-19 (dated by TCRdb to 2020 to 2021). Libraries were constructed by the immunoSEQ multiplex PCR assay. TCRdb holds this immuneACCESS table with in-frame rearrangements only. Some clones are missing; in checked studies, unresolved V genes explain under half, and the rest has no known cause. The sample table shows 300,000 to 350,000 clones, and 90% are seen once. Around 4.3% of the sample comes from the top ten. The sample taken for sequencing was PBMCs or T cells enriched from blood (not recorded which). The receptor set was obtained from a woman between 18 and 29 years old with acute COVID-19.

V and J are TRBV5-1 and TRBJ1-5, with D possibly matching TRBD1 (6 bases). The germline V gene encodes CDR1 SGHRS and CDR2 YFSETQ. This CDR3 comprises 14 residues. V shed 0 bases and J shed 7 bases, with 11 bases lying between them. CDR3 DNA sequence: TGCGCCAGCAGCTTGGAACAGGGTCAACAGCCCCAGCATTTT. Protein: CASSLEQGQQPQHF.

The V call is TRBV30, the J call TRBJ2-5; D is possibly TRBD2 (7 bases). The germline CDR1 and CDR2 sequences are GTSNPN and SVGIG (reference sequence). Trimming removed 0 bases from V and 4 bases from J, with 21 bases in between. The length of the CDR3 is 17 residues. This chain's CDR3 is CAWSVGGGGSGGETQYF. In nucleotides, the CDR3 is TGTGCCTGGAGTGTAGGGGGGGGCGGGAGTGGTGGAGAGACCCAGTACTTC.

The V gene is TRBV9, the J gene TRBJ2-2; 10 bases agree with TRBD1. This CDR3 is built from 14 residues. From germline, CDR1 is SGDLS and CDR2 YYNGEE. V was clipped by 6 bases and J by 6 bases; unmatched bases: 5. Written as DNA, the CDR3 is TGTGCCAGCACCATGACAGGGGGCGCCGGGGAGCTGTTTTTT. Translated, it gives CASTMTGGAGELFF.

This chain links TRBV28 with TRBJ1-2, with D maybe TRBD1 (6 bases). The germline V gene has CDR1 MDHEN and CDR2 SYDVKM. V dropped 5 bases and J dropped 4 bases, with 14 bases sitting between them. CDR3 length equals 14 residues. CDR3 amino acids: CASSPSGDIYGYTF. CDR3 nucleotide sequence: TGTGCCAGCAGTCCCTCAGGGGACATCTATGGCTACACCTTC.

This chain joins TRBV28 and TRBJ1-2; no firm D call. The CDR3 spans 13 residues. Per germline, CDR1 MDHEN and CDR2 SYDVKM. Trimming left V 6 bases short and J 9 bases short, with 17 bases between. CDR3 sequence reads: CASRPVSGISYTF. The CDR3 nucleotides read TGTGCCAGCAGACCAGTCTCGGGAATAAGCTACACCTTC.

The chain couples TRBV28 to TRBJ2-7, with 10 bases matching TRBD2. This CDR3 has 15 amino acids. V gave up 6 bases and J gave up 2 bases; unmatched junction bases: 7. CDR1 and CDR2 from the germline V gene are MDHEN and SYDVKM. The chain's CDR3 is CASRKAGGRTYEQYF. CDR3 nucleotide sequence: TGTGCCAGCAGAAAAGCGGGAGGGCGTACCTACGAGCAGTACTTC.

The chain joins TRBV28 to TRBJ2-2, with 8 positions matching TRBD1. V lost 5 bases to trimming and J lost 10 bases; unmatched junction nucleotides: 12. Germline loops: CDR1 MDHEN, CDR2 SYDVKM. This CDR3 region has 15 residues. The CDR3 is CASSVGDRWTEELFF. The CDR3, as DNA: TGTGCCAGCAGTGTTGGGGACAGGTGGACTGAGGAGCTGTTTTTT.

CDR3 protein: CASSRAWGADEKLFF. The CDR3, as DNA: TGTGCCAGCAGCCGAGCTTGGGGCGCGGACGAAAAACTGTTTTTT. This rearrangement joins TRBV7-9 to TRBJ1-4; maybe TRBD1 (5 bases). Trimming pared 5 bases from V and 8 bases from J, leaving 18 bases between. The CDR3 is 15 amino acids. Germline V gene sequence: CDR1 SEHNR, CDR2 FQNEAQ (reference sequence). Full variable domain (rest looked up from reference TRBV7-9 and TRBJ1-4): DTGVSQNPRHKITKRGQNVTFRCDPISEHNRLYWYRQTLGQGPEFLTYFQNEAQLEKSRLLSDRFSAERPKGSFSTLEIQRTEQGDSAMYLCASSRAWGADEKLFFGSGTQLSVL.

This clone has just one count. This rearrangement joins TRBV9 to TRBJ2-3; a weak D match, TRBD2 (5 bases). CDR3 length: 17 residues. V lost 3 bases to trimming and J lost 2 bases, with 19 bases between them. Germline CDR1 and CDR2: SGDLS and YYNGEE. CDR3 protein: CASSAAGSGEATDTQYF. CDR3 nucleotide sequence: TGTGCCAGCAGCGCCGCCGGAAGCGGAGAAGCCACAGATACGCAGTATTTT.

The rearrangement uses TRBV3-1 (or the pseudogene TRBV3-2) and TRBJ2-3, with 15 bases aligning to TRBD2. This CDR3 has 15 residues. Germline CDR1 and CDR2: LGHDT and YNNKEL (reference sequence). J gave up 13 bases and V 3 bases, and 8 bases lay outside the gene matches. This chain's CDR3 is CASSHGAGTSGRKYF. The DNA for the CDR3 is TGTGCCAGCAGCCACGGAGCCGGGACTAGCGGGAGGAAGTATTTT.

The V call is TRBV28, the J call TRBJ2-7; 9 bases fit TRBD1. V shed 4 bases and J 5 bases; nucleotides not matched to a gene: 9. CDR3 size: 15 residues. Looked up from germline, CDR1 is MDHEN and CDR2 is SYDVKM. The CDR3 sequence is CASSSTGQGPHEQYF. The CDR3 nucleotides read TGTGCCAGCAGTTCCACGGGACAGGGTCCCCACGAGCAGTACTTC.

CDR3 in amino acids: CASSLRLAGDHEQYF. In DNA form, the CDR3 reads TGTGCCAGCAGTTTAAGACTAGCGGGAGACCACGAGCAGTACTTC. The chain employs TRBV6-5 and TRBJ2-7; 12 bases match TRBD2. This CDR3 has 15 amino acids. Germline loops: CDR1 MNHEY, CDR2 SVGAGI. With 4 bases clipped from V and 5 bases from J, the junction kept 6 bases outside the gene matches.